A selection of T cell receptor beta chains follows, all from one sample in a study of radiotherapy plus CTLA-4 blockade in lung cancer. Some clones are missing from TCRdb's copy, which holds only in-frame ones; the method was immunoSEQ multiplex PCR. The sample has 45,000 to 55,000 clones; approximately 76% are singletons. This specimen was peripheral blood, taken from a patient treated with radiotherapy plus ipilimumab. These receptors all come from a human donor with non-small cell lung cancer who had stable disease on radiotherapy plus ipilimumab. Each CDR3 is given with its conserved first and last residue. D genes are given only for firm matches. Only part of the rows carry a size: once, few, many, or a class if the clone is expanded.

>once|TRBJ1-1|TRBV18|-
TGTGCCAGCTCACCACAAGAGGGTAACACTGAAGCTTTCTTT
CASSPQEGNTEAFF
>once|TRBJ1-5|TRBV28|-
TGTGCCAGTCTCCCAGGGGTCGGCCGTCAGCCCCAGCATTTT
CASLPGVGRQPQHF
>-|TRBJ1-4|TRBV5-1|TRBD1
TGCGCCAGCAGCTCATCCAGGGGCAGGGGGGAAAAACTGTTTTTT
CASSSSRGRGEKLFF
>-|TRBJ1-1|TRBV5-6|-
TGTGCCAGCAGCATACAGGGAGTGAGGACTGAAGCTTTCTTT
CASSIQGVRTEAFF
>-|TRBJ2-3|TRBV27|TRBD2
TGTGCCAGCAGTTTCTCATCGGCGGGGGGCCGCCAGGATACGCAGTATTTT
CASSFSSAGGRQDTQYF
>-|TRBJ1-5|TRBV6-1|-
TGTGCCAGCAGTCCGATTAACAGCTATCAGCCCCAGCATTTT
CASSPINSYQPQHF
>-|TRBJ1-2|TRBV7-9|-
TGTGCCAGCAGCGAAGGGAACTATGGCTACACCTTC
CASSEGNYGYTF
>-|TRBJ2-5|TRBV2|-
TGTGCCAGCAGTGAAGTAAGGGCAGGAGAGACCCAGTACTTC
CASSEVRAGETQYF
>-|TRBJ1-2|TRBV6-1|TRBD1
TGTGCCAGCAGTGATGGGGGTGGGACAGACTATGGCTACACCTTC
CASSDGGGTDYGYTF
>once|TRBJ1-5|TRBV19|-
TGTGCCAGTACCACCGGGACATTTAAAGAGCCCCAGCATTTT
CASTTGTFKEPQHF
>-|TRBJ1-1|TRBV19|-
TGTGCCAGTACTATAGGGAGCATGAACACTGAAGCTTTCTTT
CASTIGSMNTEAFF
>-|TRBJ1-5|TRBV6-5|-
TGTGCCAGCAGTTCGTCAGGGGCGGCACAGCCCCAGCATTTT
CASSSSGAAQPQHF
>-|TRBJ1-5|TRBV6-5|-
TGTGCCAGCAGTTACTCAACAGCCGATCAGCCCCAGCATTTT
CASSYSTADQPQHF
>-|TRBJ1-1|TRBV5-6|-
TGTGCCAGCACTTCGACATTAGCCCATGAAGCTTTCTTT
CASTSTLAHEAFF
>-|TRBJ2-2|TRBV7-2|-
TGTGCCAGCAGCCGAAGAGGGGGGCCATTAACCGGGGAGCTGTTTTTT
CASSRRGGPLTGELFF
>-|TRBJ1-5|TRBV6-5|TRBD1
TGTGCCAGCAGTACGACAGGGACCAATCAGCCCCAGCATTTT
CASSTTGTNQPQHF
>-|TRBJ2-7|TRBV19|TRBD1
TGTGCCAGTAGTCCTACCCCGCCAGGGGGCCTCTACGAGCAGTACTTC
CASSPTPPGGLYEQYF
>few|TRBJ2-3|TRBV25-1|TRBD2
TGTGCCAGCAGTGAATCCCGCGCGGGAGCGGGGAGCACAGATACGCAGTATTTT
CASSESRAGAGSTDTQYF
>-|TRBJ2-7|TRBV6-5|-
TGTGCCAGCAGCGTAGTAGCTGTCGCCCACGAGCAGTACTTC
CASSVVAVAHEQYF
>-|TRBJ2-2|TRBV19|-
TGTGCCAGTAGTCAGTCCAGGGCCTACACCGGGGAGCTGTTTTTT
CASSQSRAYTGELFF
>-|TRBJ2-1|TRBV25-1|-
TGTGCCAGCAGTGAACCAGAGCCTTACAATGAGCAGTTCTTC
CASSEPEPYNEQFF
>-|TRBJ1-4|TRBV10-2|-
TGCGCCAGCAGTGAAGTTTCCACCTACTCTAATGAAAAACTGTTTTTT
CASSEVSTYSNEKLFF
>-|TRBJ1-2|TRBV19|-
TGTGCCAGTAGTACCCGTGGGGGTCTAGAAGGCTACACCTTC
CASSTRGGLEGYTF
>-|TRBJ2-3|TRBV13|-
TGTGCCAGCAGCTTAGGTCGAAATACGCAGTATTTT
CASSLGRNTQYF
>-|TRBJ1-1|TRBV14|-
TGTGCCAGCAGCCTTGGGTTAATGACTGAAGCTTTCTTT
CASSLGLMTEAFF
>-|TRBJ2-7|TRBV6-1|TRBD2
TGTGCCAGCAGTCAACTAGCGGGGGACTACGAGCAGTACTTC
CASSQLAGDYEQYF
>-|TRBJ2-5|TRBV5-4|TRBD2
TGTGCCAGCAGCTTGGGGCGGGGGGGCCTCTACCAAGAGACCCAGTACTTC
CASSLGRGGLYQETQYF
>once|TRBJ1-3|TRBV7-6|-
TGTGCCAGCAGCTTAGATAGGACGGGGAACACCATATATTTT
CASSLDRTGNTIYF
>-|TRBJ1-1|TRBV2|-
TGTGCCAGCCAGTCCGAGACGGTGGGGCGAACTGAAGCTTTCTTT
CASQSETVGRTEAFF
>once|TRBJ1-1|TRBV5-1|TRBD1
TGCGCCAGCAGCTGGGGACAGGGACTGACTGAAGCTTTCTTT
CASSWGQGLTEAFF
>-|TRBJ1-1|TRBV6-5|-
TGTGCCAGCATCCCGGACAGACCTATCACTGAAGCTTTCTTT
CASIPDRPITEAFF
>-|TRBJ2-1|TRBV9|TRBD2
TGTGCCAGCAGCGGACGACTAGCGGGGGGGTACAATGAGCAGTTCTTC
CASSGRLAGGYNEQFF
>-|TRBJ2-1|TRBV5-1|TRBD2
TGCGCCAGCAGCTTGGCCAGAGTTAGCGGGGCCCCTGACAATGAGCAGTTCTTC
CASSLARVSGAPDNEQFF
>-|TRBJ1-3|TRBV5-6|-
TGTGCCAGCAGCCGACAGGACTCTGGAAACACCATATATTTT
CASSRQDSGNTIYF
>-|TRBJ2-1|TRBV18|TRBD2
TGTGCCAGCTCAACAACTAGCGGGGGTATTAGCTCCTACAATGAGCAGTTCTTC
CASSTTSGGISSYNEQFF
>-|TRBJ1-4|TRBV2|-
TGTGCCAGCAGCGGAACCTGGGGCACGGGACGAGAAAAACTGTTTTTT
CASSGTWGTGREKLFF
>-|TRBJ1-4|TRBV5-5|-
TGTGCCAGCAGCTTCGAGTGGGCCGAGGAAAAACTGTTTTTT
CASSFEWAEEKLFF
>-|TRBJ1-2|TRBV9|-
TGTGCCAGCAGCGTAGCTTGGACCGGGGGCTACACCTTC
CASSVAWTGGYTF
>-|TRBJ1-3|TRBV7-2|TRBD1
TGTGCCAGCAGCTTAGCGGCGGGACAGGGAAACACCATATATTTT
CASSLAAGQGNTIYF
>-|TRBJ2-7|TRBV11-3|-
TGTGCCAGCAGCTTAGGAAACAGGACCCGGGGCGAGCAGTACTTC
CASSLGNRTRGEQYF
>once|TRBJ1-1|TRBV5-6|TRBD1
TGTGCCAGCAGCTACAGGGGGGCCACTGAAGCTTTCTTT
CASSYRGATEAFF
>-|TRBJ2-1|TRBV11-2|-
TGTGCCAGCAGCTCTCCCTCGGACCCTTCCAGCAATGAGCAGTTCTTC
CASSSPSDPSSNEQFF
>-|TRBJ1-4|TRBV7-9|TRBD1
TGTGCCAGCAGCGCGCGGGACAGGGAGTCGGAAAAACTGTTTTTT
CASSARDRESEKLFF
>many|TRBJ1-2|TRBV5-6|-
TGTGCCAGCATCGGCAGGGGTGGGGGTAGTGGCTACACCTTC
CASIGRGGGSGYTF
>many|TRBJ1-5|TRBV19|-
TGTGCCAGTAGTATAGATCGGAGGAGCCTTAGCAATCAGCCCCAGCATTTT
CASSIDRRSLSNQPQHF
>-|TRBJ2-1|TRBV27|TRBD2
TGTGCCAGCAGTTCGGAGCGGGGGGGCAGGGATGAGCAGTTCTTC
CASSSERGGRDEQFF
>-|TRBJ2-7|TRBV11-2|TRBD1
TGTGCCAGCAGCTTAGGACAGGGACGAGGCGAGCAGTACTTC
CASSLGQGRGEQYF
>-|TRBJ2-5|TRBV7-7|-
TGTGCCAGCAGCGCGGGACTCTCGGAGACCCAGTACTTC
CASSAGLSETQYF
>few|TRBJ1-5|TRBV7-9|-
TGTGCCAGCAGCGGAGTGGGGGTGAATCAGCCCCAGCATTTT
CASSGVGVNQPQHF
>-|TRBJ1-6|TRBV28|-
TGTGCCAGCAGTTGGGAGATGAATTGGTCACCCCTCCACTTT
CASSWEMNWSPLHF
>-|TRBJ1-1|TRBV27|-
TGTGCCAGCAGTCTCCGGGACGGTGAAGCTTTCTTT
CASSLRDGEAFF
>-|TRBJ1-1|TRBV6-1|-
TGTGCCAGCAGTTTTCGGGATGAAGCTTTCTTT
CASSFRDEAFF
>-|TRBJ1-2|TRBV29-1|-
TGCAGCGACTACGGGACTAACTATGGCTACACCTTC
CSDYGTNYGYTF